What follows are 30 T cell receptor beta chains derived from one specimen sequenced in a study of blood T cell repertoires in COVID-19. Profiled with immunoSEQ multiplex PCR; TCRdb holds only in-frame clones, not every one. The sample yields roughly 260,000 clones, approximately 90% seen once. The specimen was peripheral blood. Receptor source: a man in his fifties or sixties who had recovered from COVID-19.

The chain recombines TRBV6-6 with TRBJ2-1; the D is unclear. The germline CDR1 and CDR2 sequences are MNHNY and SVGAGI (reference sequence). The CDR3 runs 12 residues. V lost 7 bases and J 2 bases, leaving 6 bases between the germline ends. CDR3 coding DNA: TGTGCCAGCACCGGAGCCTACAATGAGCAGTTCTTC. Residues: CASTGAYNEQFF.

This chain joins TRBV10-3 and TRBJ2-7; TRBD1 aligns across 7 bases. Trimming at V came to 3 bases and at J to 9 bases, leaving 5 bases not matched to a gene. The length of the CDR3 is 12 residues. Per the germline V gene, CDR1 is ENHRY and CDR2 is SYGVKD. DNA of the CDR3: TGTGCCATCAGTGACCAACAGGGGCCGCAGTACTTC. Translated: CAISDQQGPQYF.

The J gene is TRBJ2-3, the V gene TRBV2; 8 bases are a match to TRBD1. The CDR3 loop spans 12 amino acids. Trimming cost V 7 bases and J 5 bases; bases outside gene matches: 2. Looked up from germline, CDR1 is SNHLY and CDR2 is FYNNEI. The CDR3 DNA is TGTGCCAGCACTGACAGGGGAGATACGCAGTATTTT. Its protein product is CASTDRGDTQYF.

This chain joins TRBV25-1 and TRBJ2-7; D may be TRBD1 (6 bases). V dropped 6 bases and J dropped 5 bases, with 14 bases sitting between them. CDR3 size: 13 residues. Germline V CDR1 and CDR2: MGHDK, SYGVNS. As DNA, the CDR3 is TGTGCCAGCAGAATCCAGGGGCTCGACGAGCAGTACTTC. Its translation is CASRIQGLDEQYF.

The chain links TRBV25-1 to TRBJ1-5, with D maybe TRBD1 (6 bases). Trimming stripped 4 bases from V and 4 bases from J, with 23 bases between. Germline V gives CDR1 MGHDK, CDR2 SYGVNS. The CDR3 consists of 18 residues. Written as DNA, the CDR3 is TGTGCCAGCAGTGGGGGGGGAGCCTTCTCGGGACAAAATCAGCCCCAGCATTTT. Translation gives CASSGGGAFSGQNQPQHF.

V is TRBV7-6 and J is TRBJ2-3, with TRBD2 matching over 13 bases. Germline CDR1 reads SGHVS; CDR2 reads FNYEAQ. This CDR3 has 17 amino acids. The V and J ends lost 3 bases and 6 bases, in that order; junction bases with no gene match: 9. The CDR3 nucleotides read TGTGCCAGCAGCTTGCCGACTAGCGGGGGGACGGCGGATACGCAGTATTTT. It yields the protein CASSLPTSGGTADTQYF.

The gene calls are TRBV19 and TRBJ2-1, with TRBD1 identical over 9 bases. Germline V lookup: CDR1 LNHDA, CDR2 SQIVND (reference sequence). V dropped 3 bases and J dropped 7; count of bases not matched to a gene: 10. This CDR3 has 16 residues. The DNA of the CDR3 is TGTGCCAGTAGTATTGCTGGGACAGGGATGGAAAATGAGCAGTTCTTC. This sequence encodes CASSIAGTGMENEQFF.

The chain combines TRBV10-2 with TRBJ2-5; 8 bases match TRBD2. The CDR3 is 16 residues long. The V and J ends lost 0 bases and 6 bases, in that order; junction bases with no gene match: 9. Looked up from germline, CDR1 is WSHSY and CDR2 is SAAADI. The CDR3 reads CASSESRGGQIKTQYF. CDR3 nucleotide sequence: TGCGCCAGCAGTGAGTCCCGGGGGGGGCAGATAAAGACCCAGTACTTC.

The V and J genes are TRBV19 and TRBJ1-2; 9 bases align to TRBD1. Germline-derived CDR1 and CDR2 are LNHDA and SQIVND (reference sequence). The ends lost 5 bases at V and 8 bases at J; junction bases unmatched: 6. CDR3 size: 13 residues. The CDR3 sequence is CASSPDRGTGYTF. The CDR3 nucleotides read TGTGCCAGTAGTCCGGACAGGGGAACGGGCTACACCTTC. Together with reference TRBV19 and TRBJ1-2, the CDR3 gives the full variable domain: DGGITQSPKYLFRKEGQNVTLSCEQNLNHDAMYWYRQDPGQGLRLIYYSQIVNDFQKGDIAEGYSVSREKKESFPLTVTSAQKNPTAFYLCASSPDRGTGYTFGSGTRLTVV.

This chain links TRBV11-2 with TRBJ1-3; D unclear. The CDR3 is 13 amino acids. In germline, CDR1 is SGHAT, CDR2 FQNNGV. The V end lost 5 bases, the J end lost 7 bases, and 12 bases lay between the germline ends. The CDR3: CASSPTGVNTIYF. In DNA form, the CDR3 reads TGTGCCAGCAGCCCGACCGGGGTTAACACCATATATTTT.

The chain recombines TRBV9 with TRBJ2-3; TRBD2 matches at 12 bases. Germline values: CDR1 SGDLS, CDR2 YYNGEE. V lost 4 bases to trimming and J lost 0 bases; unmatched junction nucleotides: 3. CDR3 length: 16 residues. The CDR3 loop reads CASSPGLAGSTDTQYF. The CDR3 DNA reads TGTGCCAGCAGCCCCGGACTAGCGGGGAGCACAGATACGCAGTATTTT.

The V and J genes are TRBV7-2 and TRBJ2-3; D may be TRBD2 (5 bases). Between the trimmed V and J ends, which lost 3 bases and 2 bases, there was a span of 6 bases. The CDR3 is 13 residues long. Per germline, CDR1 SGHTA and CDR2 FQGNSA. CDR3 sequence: CASSLTTTDTQYF. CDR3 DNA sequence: TGTGCCAGCAGCTTGACTACCACAGATACGCAGTATTTT.

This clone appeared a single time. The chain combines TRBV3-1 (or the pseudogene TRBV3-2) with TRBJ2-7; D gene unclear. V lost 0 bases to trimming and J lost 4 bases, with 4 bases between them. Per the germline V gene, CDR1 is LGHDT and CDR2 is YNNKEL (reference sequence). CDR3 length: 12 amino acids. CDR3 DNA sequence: TGTGCCAGCAGCCAAGATCAGTACGAGCAGTACTTC. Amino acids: CASSQDQYEQYF.

The CDR3 loop is CASSSVGGEQFF. The CDR3 nucleotides are TGCGCCAGCAGTTCTGTGGGGGGTGAGCAGTTCTTC. The J gene is TRBJ2-1, the V gene TRBV5-1; tentative D call: TRBD2 (6 bases). Germline-derived CDR1 and CDR2 are SGHRS and YFSETQ. The length of the CDR3 is 12 residues. V lost 5 bases to trimming and J lost 9 bases, with 12 bases between them.

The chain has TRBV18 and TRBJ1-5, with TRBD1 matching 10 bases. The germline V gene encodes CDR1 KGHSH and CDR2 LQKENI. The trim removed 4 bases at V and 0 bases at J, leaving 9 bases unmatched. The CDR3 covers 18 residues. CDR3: CASSLTGQGIVSNQPQHF. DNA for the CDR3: TGTGCCAGCTCACTGACGGGACAGGGGATTGTTAGCAATCAGCCCCAGCATTTT.

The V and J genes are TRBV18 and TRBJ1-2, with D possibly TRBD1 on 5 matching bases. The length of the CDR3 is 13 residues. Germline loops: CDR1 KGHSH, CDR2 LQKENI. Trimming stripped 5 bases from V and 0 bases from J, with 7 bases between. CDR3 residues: CASSTTANYGYTF. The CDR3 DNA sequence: TGTGCCAGCTCAACGACAGCTAACTATGGCTACACCTTC.

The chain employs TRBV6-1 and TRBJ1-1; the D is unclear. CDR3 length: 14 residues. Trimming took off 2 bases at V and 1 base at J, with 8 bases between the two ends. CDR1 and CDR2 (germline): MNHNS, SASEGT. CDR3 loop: CASSERSGNTEAFF. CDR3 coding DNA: TGTGCCAGCAGTGAACGGTCAGGGAACACTGAAGCTTTCTTT.

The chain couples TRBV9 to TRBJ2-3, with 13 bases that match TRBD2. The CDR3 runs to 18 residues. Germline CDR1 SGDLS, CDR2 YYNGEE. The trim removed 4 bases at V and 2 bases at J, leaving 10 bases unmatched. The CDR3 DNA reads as TGTGCCAGCAGCCTTAGGACTAGCGGGGGTGCGATCACAGATACGCAGTATTTT. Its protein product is CASSLRTSGGAITDTQYF. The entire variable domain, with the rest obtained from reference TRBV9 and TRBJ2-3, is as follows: DSGVTQTPKHLITATGQRVTLRCSPRSGDLSVYWYQQSLDQGLQFLIQYYNGEERAKGNILERFSAQQFPDLHSELNLSSLELGDSALYFCASSLRTSGGAITDTQYFGPGTRLTVL.

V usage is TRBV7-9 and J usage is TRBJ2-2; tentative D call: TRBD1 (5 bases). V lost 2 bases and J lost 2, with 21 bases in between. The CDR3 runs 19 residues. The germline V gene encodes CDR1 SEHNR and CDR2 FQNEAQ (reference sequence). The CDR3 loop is CASSLNGRSTVFNTGELFF. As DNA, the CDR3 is TGTGCCAGCAGCTTAAACGGTCGATCGACAGTCTTTAACACCGGGGAGCTGTTTTTT.

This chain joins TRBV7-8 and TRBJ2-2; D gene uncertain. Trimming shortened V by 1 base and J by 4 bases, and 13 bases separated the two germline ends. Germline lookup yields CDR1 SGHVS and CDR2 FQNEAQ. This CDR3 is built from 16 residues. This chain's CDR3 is CASSLDPSGLTGELFF. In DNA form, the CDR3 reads TGTGCCAGCAGCTTAGACCCCAGTGGCCTCACCGGGGAGCTGTTTTTT.

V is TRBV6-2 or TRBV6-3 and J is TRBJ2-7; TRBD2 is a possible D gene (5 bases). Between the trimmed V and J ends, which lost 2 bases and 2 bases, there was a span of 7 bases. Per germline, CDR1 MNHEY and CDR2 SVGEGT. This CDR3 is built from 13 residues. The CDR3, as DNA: TGTGCCAGCAGTTACGGAGGCACCTACGAGCAGTACTTC. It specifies CASSYGGTYEQYF.

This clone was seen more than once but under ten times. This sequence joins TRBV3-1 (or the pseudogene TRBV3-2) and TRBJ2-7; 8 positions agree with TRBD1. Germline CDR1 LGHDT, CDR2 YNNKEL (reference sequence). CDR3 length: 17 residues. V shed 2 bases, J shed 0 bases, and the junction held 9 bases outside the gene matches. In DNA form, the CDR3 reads TGTGCCAGCAGCCAACCCGCCAGGGGGCGTAGCTCCTACGAGCAGTACTTC. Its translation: CASSQPARGRSSYEQYF.

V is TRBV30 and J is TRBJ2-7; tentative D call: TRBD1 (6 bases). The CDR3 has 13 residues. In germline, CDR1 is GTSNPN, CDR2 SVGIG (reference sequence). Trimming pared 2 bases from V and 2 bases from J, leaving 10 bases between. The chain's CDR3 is CAWSPGDAYEQYF. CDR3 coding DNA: TGTGCCTGGAGTCCAGGGGACGCCTACGAGCAGTACTTC.

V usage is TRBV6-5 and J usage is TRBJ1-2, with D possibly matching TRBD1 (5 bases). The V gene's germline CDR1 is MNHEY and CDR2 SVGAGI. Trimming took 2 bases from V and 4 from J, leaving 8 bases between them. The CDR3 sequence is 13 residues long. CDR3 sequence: CASSYTDSYGYTF. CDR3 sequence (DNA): TGTGCCAGCAGTTACACCGACAGCTATGGCTACACCTTC.

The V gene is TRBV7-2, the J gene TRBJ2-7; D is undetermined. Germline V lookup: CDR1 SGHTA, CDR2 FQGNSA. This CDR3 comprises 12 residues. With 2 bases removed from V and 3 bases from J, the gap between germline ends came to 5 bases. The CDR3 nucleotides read TGTGCCAGCAGCTTATACAACTACGAGCAGTACTTC. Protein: CASSLYNYEQYF.

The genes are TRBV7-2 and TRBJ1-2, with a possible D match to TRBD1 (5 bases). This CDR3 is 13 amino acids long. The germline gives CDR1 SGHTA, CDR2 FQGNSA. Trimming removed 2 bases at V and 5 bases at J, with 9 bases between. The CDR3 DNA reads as TGTGCCAGCAGCTTACACCAGGGTTATGGCTACACCTTC. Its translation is CASSLHQGYGYTF. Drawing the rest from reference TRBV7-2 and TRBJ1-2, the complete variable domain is GAGVSQSPSNKVTEKGKDVELRCDPISGHTALYWYRQSLGQGLEFLIYFQGNSAPDKSGLPSDRFSAERTGGSVSTLTIQRTQQEDSAVYLCASSLHQGYGYTFGSGTRLTVV.

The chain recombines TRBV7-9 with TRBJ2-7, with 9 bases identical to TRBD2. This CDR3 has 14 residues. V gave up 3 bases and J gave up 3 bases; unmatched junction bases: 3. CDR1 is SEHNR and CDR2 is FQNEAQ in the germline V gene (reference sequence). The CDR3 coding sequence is TGTGCCAGCAGCTTGACTAGCGGCCGCTACGAGCAGTACTTC. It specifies CASSLTSGRYEQYF.

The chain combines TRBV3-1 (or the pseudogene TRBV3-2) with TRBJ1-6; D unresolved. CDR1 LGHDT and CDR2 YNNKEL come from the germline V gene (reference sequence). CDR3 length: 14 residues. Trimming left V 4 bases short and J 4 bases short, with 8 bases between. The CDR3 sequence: CASSPGPYNSPLHF. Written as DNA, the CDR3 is TGTGCCAGCAGCCCTGGCCCGTATAATTCACCCCTCCACTTT.

This CDR3 reads CASSPGTANTEAFF. CDR3 coding DNA: TGTGCCAGCAGCCCCGGGACAGCTAACACTGAAGCTTTCTTT. This chain links TRBV11-2 with TRBJ1-1; 7 bases line up with TRBD1. The CDR3 extends over 14 amino acids. From germline, CDR1 is SGHAT and CDR2 FQNNGV. After removal of 5 bases from V and 2 bases from J, the junction contained 5 bases not matched to a gene.

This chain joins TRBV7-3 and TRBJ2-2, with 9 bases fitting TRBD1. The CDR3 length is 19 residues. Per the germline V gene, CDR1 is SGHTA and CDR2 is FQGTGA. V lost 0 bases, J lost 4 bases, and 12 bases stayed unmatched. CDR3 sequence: CASSLTWPPGQGSTGELFF. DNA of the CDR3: TGTGCCAGCAGCTTAACTTGGCCGCCGGGACAGGGTAGCACCGGGGAGCTGTTTTTT.